A single sample gave rise to the 12 T cell receptor beta chains below, sequenced in a study of tumor-infiltrating lymphocytes in primary liver carcinoma. Both RNA and DNA were isolated together from about 21-30 mg of bulk tissue that had not been sorted. With around 450 ng total RNA as template and a constant-region primer, TCR beta cDNA was made. It was through three nested multiplex PCR rounds of slightly modified ARM-PCR that TCR beta libraries arose. TRBV1-TRBV30 forward primers paired with a C-beta reverse primer drove the first two PCR rounds, about 10 cycles each. TCRdb redid the calling of the multiplex PCR reads with MiXCR, one entry per CDR3 protein. Among about 84,000 distinct CDR3 sequences listed, 72% were seen once. The sample consisted of liver tumor tissue from sampling region 1. Specified subset: tumor region T1, superior pole. These receptors originate from a man aged 40-55 years with primary liver carcinoma and hepatitis B virus infection.

The chain links TRBV29-1 to TRBJ2-5, with 9 bases aligning to TRBD1. The CDR3 has 12 residues. Germline V gives CDR1 SQVTM, CDR2 ANQGSEA. CDR3 nucleotide sequence: TGCAGAGGATGGGACAGGGAGGAGACCCAGTACTTC. This gives the protein CRGWDREETQYF.

Concerning this clonotype: One junction end does not reproduce the germline sequence, and a read error may be involved. V is TRBV19 and J is TRBJ1-1; D is uncertain. The CDR3 extends over 11 amino acids. The V gene's germline CDR1 is LNHDA and CDR2 SQIVND (reference sequence). The CDR3 spells CVSNQNTEAFF. CDR3 DNA sequence: TGTGTCAGTAACCAGAACACTGAAGCTTTCTTT.

This clonotype was found once. This sequence joins TRBV11-2 and TRBJ2-5; weak D call: TRBD2 (6 bases). Germline values: CDR1 SGHAT, CDR2 FQNNGV. The CDR3 contains 16 residues. CDR3 DNA sequence: TGTGTCGGCGGCTTAGGGAGTAGCGGCCCGGGGGAGACCCAGTACTTC. Its translation is CVGGLGSSGPGETQYF.

This clonotype appeared a few times. The V call is TRBV11-2, the J call TRBJ2-7; D uncertain. CDR3 size: 15 residues. CDR1 is SGHAT and CDR2 is FQNNGV in the germline V gene. Trimming removed 5 bases at V and 1 base at J, with 15 bases between. CDR3 amino acids: CASSLSVRISYEQYF. CDR3 coding DNA: TGTGCCAGCAGCCTTTCAGTGAGAATATCCTACGAGCAGTACTTC.

This clonotype showed up just a few times. The CDR3 ends on some other residue instead of the conserved phenylalanine or tryptophan, so this is likely a read error. The chain uses TRBV28 and TRBJ2-1; D remains ambiguous. Trimming took 3 bases from V and 4 from J, leaving 7 bases between them. Germline loops: CDR1 MDHEN, CDR2 SYDVKM. CDR3 size: 13 residues. In DNA, the CDR3 is TGTGCCAGCAGTTTCCGCTTATACAATGAGCAGTTCATC. The encoded protein is CASSFRLYNEQFI.

Of note for this clonotype: Being one base from a much bigger clone, this may be a read error. The rearrangement joins TRBV6-4 to TRBJ2-2; the D gene is possibly TRBD1 (6 bases). The CDR3 length is 13 residues. Germline V CDR1 and CDR2: MRHNA, SNTAGT. Trimming cost V 3 bases and J 7 bases, with 9 bases left between them. The CDR3 region is CASSEGDIGELFF. For the CDR3, the DNA is TGTGCCAGCAGTGAAGGGGACATCGGGGAGCTGTTTTTT.

To note about this clonotype: Because it lacks the conserved phenylalanine or tryptophan at the end, this CDR3 is likely a read error. The chain recombines TRBV29-1 with TRBJ1-1; D uncertain. Trimming removed 4 bases at V and 4 bases at J, with 10 bases between. This CDR3 is built from 12 residues. The germline gives CDR1 SQVTM, CDR2 ANQGSEA. The CDR3 DNA sequence: TGCAGCGTTGGGAAACGGAGCACTGAAGCTTTCTTA. Protein: CSVGKRSTEAFL.

Regarding this clonotype: One junction end disagrees with the germline gene, perhaps due to a read error. The chain recombines TRBV18 with TRBJ2-1; tentatively, D is TRBD2 (6 bases). The CDR3 is made up of 11 amino acids. CDR1 is KGHSH, CDR2 LQKENI, per germline. The DNA for the CDR3 is TGTGCCAGCTGGGAGGTGAATGGGCAGTTCTTC. Translating it yields CASWEVNGQFF.

The chain uses TRBV4-2 and TRBJ1-3; D possibly corresponds to TRBD1 (5 bases). CDR1 LGHNA and CDR2 YNFKEQ come from the germline V gene. The CDR3 loop spans 15 amino acids. Trimming removed 0 bases from V and 3 bases from J, with 9 bases in between. CDR3 bases: TGTGCCAGCAGCCAAGACGACAGAGGTGGAAACACCATATATTTT. Protein sequence: CASSQDDRGGNTIYF.

On this clonotype: Since no conserved phenylalanine or tryptophan closes the CDR3, a read error is the likely cause. The chain employs TRBV7-3 and TRBJ2-1; maybe TRBD2 (6 bases). V gave up 5 bases and J gave up 6 bases, with 14 bases separating them. The germline gives CDR1 SGHTA, CDR2 FQGTGA. This CDR3 comprises 14 residues. CDR3 nucleotides: TGTGCCAGCAGCCCACAGACTAGGGGCAATGAGCAGTTCTCC. It is translated as CASSPQTRGNEQFS.

Remarks on this clonotype: Relative to the germline gene, one junction end is altered; a read error may explain this. The rearrangement joins TRBV29-1 to TRBJ2-1; 9 positions match TRBD2. CDR3 length: 14 amino acids. In germline, CDR1 is SQVTM, CDR2 ANQGSEA. The CDR3 DNA follows: TGCTGCGTTCCGACTAGCGGCAACTACAATGGGCAGTTCTTC. This sequence encodes CCVPTSGNYNGQFF.

The chain employs TRBV29-1 and TRBJ2-2; no firm D call. Deletions cut 3 bases from V and 0 bases from J, with 8 bases between. Germline V CDR1 and CDR2: SQVTM, ANQGSEA. This CDR3 spans 14 amino acids. In DNA, the CDR3 is TGCAGCGTTGATGATGGAGCGAACACCGGGGAGCTGTTTTTT. It specifies CSVDDGANTGELFF.